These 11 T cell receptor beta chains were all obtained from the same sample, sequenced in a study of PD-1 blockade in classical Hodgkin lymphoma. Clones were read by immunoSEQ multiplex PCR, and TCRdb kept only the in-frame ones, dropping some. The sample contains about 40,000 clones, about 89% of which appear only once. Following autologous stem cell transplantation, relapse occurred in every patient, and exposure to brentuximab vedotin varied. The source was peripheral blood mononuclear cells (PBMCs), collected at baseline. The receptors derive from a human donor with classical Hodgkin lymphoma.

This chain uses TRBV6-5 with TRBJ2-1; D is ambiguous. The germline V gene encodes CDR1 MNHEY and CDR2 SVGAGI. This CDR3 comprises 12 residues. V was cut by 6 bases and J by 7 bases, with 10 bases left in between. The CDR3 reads CASSPSWNEQFF. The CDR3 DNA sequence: TGTGCCAGCAGCCCCTCTTGGAATGAGCAGTTCTTC.

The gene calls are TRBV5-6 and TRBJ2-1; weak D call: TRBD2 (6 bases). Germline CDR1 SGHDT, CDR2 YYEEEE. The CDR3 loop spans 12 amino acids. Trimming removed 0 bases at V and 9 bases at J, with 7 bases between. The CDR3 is CASSLVLAEQFF. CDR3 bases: TGTGCCAGCAGCTTGGTACTAGCTGAGCAGTTCTTC. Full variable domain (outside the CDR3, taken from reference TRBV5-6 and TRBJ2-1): DAGVTQSPTHLIKTRGQQVTLRCSPKSGHDTVSWYQQALGQGPQFIFQYYEEEERQRGNFPDRFSGHQFPNYSSELNVNALLLGDSALYLCASSLVLAEQFFGPGTRLTVL.

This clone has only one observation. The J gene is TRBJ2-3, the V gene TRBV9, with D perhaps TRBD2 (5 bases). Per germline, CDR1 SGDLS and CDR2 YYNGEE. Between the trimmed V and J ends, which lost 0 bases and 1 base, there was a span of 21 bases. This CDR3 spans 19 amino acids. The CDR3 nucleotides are TGTGCCAGCAGCGTAGCCCAGGTAGTTGGGCTAGCTGGCACAGATACGCAGTATTTT. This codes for CASSVAQVVGLAGTDTQYF.

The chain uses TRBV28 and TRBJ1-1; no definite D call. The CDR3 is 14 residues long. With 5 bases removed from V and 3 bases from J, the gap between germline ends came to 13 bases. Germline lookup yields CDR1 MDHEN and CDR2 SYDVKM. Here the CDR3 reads CASSGFGPDTEAFF. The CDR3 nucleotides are TGTGCCAGCAGTGGGTTCGGGCCGGACACTGAAGCTTTCTTT. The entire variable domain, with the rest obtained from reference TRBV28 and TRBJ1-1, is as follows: DVKVTQSSRYLVKRTGEKVFLECVQDMDHENMFWYRQDPGLGLRLIYFSYDVKMKEKGDIPEGYSVSREKKERFSLILESASTNQTSMYLCASSGFGPDTEAFFGQGTRLTVV.

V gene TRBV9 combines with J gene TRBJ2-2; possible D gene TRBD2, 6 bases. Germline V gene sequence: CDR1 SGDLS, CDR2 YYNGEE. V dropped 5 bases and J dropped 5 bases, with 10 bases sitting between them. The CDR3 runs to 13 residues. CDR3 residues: CASSSGGTGELFF. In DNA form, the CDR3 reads TGTGCCAGCAGTTCCGGGGGTACCGGGGAGCTGTTTTTT.

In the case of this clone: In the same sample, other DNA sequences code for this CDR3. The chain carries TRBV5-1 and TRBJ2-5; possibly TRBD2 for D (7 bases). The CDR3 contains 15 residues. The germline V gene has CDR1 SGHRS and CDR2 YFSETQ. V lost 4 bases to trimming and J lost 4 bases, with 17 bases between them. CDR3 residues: CASSLEPRGGETQYF. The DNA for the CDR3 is TGCGCCAGCAGCCTGGAACCGAGGGGGGGAGAGACCCAGTACTTC.

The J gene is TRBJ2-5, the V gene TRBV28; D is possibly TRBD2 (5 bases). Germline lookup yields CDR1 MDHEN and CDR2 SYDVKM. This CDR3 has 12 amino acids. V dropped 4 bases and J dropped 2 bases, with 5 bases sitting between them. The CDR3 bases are TGTGCCAGCAGTTCGGGACAAGAGACCCAGTACTTC. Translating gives CASSSGQETQYF. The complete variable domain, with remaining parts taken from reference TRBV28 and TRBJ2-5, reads DVKVTQSSRYLVKRTGEKVFLECVQDMDHENMFWYRQDPGLGLRLIYFSYDVKMKEKGDIPEGYSVSREKKERFSLILESASTNQTSMYLCASSSGQETQYFGPGTRLLVL.

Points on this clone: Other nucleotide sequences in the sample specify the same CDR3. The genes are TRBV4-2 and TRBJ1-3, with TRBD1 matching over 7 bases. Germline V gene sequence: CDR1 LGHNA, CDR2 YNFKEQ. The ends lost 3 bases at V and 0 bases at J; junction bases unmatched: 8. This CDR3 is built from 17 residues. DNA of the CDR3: TGTGCCAGCAGCCAGGGGACAGCGGCACGCTCTGGAAACACCATATATTTT. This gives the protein CASSQGTAARSGNTIYF.

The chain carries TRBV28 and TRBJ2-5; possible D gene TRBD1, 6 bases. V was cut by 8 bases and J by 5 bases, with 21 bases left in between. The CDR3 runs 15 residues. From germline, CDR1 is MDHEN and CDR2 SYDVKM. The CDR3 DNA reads TGTGCCAGCGTCCGACGGTACAGGGAAGGGGAGACCCAGTACTTC. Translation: CASVRRYREGETQYF.

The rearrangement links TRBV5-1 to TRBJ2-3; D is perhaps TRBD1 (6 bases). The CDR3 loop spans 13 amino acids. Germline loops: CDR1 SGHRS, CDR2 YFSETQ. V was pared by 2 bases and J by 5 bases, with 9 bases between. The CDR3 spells CASSFTGIDTQYF. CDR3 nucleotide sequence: TGCGCCAGCAGCTTCACAGGGATAGATACGCAGTATTTT.

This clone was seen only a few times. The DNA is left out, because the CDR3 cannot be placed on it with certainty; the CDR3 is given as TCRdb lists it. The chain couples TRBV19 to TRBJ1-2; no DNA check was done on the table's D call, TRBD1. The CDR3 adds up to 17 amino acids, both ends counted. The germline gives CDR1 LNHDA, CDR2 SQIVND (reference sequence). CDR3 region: CAVRQGYYGYTFGPYTF.